The sequence of this TCR beta chain was determined in a study of early T cells in non-severe SARS-CoV-2 infection. TCRdb re-called the 5' RACE reads with MiXCR, one entry per CDR3 protein. The sample contains 100,000 to 130,000 distinct CDR3 sequences, approximately 10% of which appear only once. V was clipped by 5 bases and J by 9 bases; unmatched bases: 4. Germline values: CDR1 SEHNR, CDR2 FQNEAQ (reference sequence). The CDR3 contains 11 residues. What was sequenced was whole blood. This receptor was taken from an adult who was a healthcare worker with PCR-confirmed SARS-CoV-2 infection or an uninfected control (not recorded which). The rearrangement joins TRBV7-9 to TRBJ2-7; 7 bases line up with TRBD2. This chain's CDR3 is CASSSGEGQYF. The CDR3 DNA is TGTGCCAGCAGCAGCGGGGAGGGGCAGTACTTC.